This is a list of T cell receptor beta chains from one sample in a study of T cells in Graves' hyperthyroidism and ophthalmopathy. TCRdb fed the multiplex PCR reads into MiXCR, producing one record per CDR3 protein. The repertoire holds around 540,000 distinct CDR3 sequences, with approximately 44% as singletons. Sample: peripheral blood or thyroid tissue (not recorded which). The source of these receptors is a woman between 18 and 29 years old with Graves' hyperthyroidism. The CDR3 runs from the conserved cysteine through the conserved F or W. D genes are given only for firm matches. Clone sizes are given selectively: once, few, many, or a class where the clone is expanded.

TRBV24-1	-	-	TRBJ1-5	CATSESPGRQPQHF	TGTGCCACCAGTGAGTCACCGGGGAGGCAGCCCCAGCATTTT
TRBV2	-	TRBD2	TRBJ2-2	CASRPVSGSTSGELFF	TGTGCCAGCAGGCCTGTGAGCGGGAGCACTTCCGGGGAGCTGTTTTTT
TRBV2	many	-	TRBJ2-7	CASRDSLEQYF	TGTGCCAGCAGGGACAGTCTCGAGCAGTACTTC
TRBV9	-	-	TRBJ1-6	CASSVPGSPLHF	TGTGCCAGCAGCGTACCGGGTTCACCCCTCCACTTT
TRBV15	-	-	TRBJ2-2	CATSEQGWNTGELFF	TGTGCCACCAGCGAACAGGGATGGAACACCGGGGAGCTGTTTTTT
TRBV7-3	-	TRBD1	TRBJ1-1	CASSLWTGPKNTEAFF	TGTGCCAGCAGCCTCTGGACAGGACCCAAGAACACTGAAGCTTTCTTT
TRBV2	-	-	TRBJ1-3	CAQEGPAGENTIYF	TGTGCCCAGGAGGGGCCAGCCGGGGAAAACACCATATATTTT
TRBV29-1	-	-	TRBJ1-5	CSFGQVNQPQHF	TGCAGTTTCGGGCAGGTCAATCAGCCCCAGCATTTT
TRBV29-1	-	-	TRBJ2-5	CTTRSGKGETQYF	TGCACCACTCGATCAGGGAAGGGGGAGACCCAGTACTTC
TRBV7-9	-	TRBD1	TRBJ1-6	CASSLIWGQGNSPLHF	TGTGCCAGCAGCTTAATTTGGGGACAGGGTAATTCACCCCTCCACTTT
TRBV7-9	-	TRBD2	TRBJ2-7	CASSLHAGGGRYEQNF	TGTGCCAGCAGCTTACACGCGGGAGGCGGGAGGTACGAGCAGAACTTC
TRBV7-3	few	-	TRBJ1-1	CASSPKSAAEAFF	TGTGCCAGCAGCCCGAAAAGCGCGGCGGAAGCTTTCTTT
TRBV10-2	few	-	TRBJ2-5	CASSPAEWAQYF	TGTGCCAGCAGCCCCGCCGAGTGGGCCCAGTACTTC
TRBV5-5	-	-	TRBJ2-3	CASSLVLGGTDTQYF	TGCGCCAGCAGCTTGGTCTTAGGGGGCACAGATACGCAGTATTTT
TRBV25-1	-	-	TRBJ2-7	CASSFQQGAYEQYF	TGTGCCAGCAGTTTTCAACAGGGCGCCTACGAGCAGTACTTC
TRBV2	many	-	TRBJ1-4	CASSPGTNEKLFF	TGTGCCAGCAGCCCGGGAACTAATGAAAAACTGTTTTTT
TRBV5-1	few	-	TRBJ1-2	CASSLRGLDYGYTF	TGCGCCAGCAGCTTGCGGGGGCTTGACTATGGCTACACCTTC
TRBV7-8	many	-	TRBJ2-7	CASTPGRRYEQYF	TGTGCCAGCACCCCGGGACGGCGCTACGAGCAGTACTTC
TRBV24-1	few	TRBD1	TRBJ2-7	CASTTGVNEQYF	TGTGCCAGCACGACAGGGGTAAACGAGCAGTACTTC
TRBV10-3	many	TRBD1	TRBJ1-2	CAISGDSYGYTF	TGTGCCATCAGTGGGGACAGCTATGGCTACACCTTC
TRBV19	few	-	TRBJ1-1	CASSIAGGLNTEAFF	TGTGCCAGTAGTATAGCTGGGGGCCTTAACACTGAAGCTTTCTTT
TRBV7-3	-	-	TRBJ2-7	CASSFRGLTYEQYF	TGTGCCAGCAGTTTTAGGGGACTGACATACGAGCAGTACTTC
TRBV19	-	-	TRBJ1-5	CASQFQGNQPQHF	TGTGCCAGCCAATTCCAGGGAAATCAGCCCCAGCATTTT
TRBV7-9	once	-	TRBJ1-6	CASSLQDSYNSPLHF	TGTGCCAGCAGCCTCCAGGACAGCTATAATTCACCCCTCCACTTT
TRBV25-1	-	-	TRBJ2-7	CASSVVSYEQYF	TGTGCCAGCTCCGTCGTAAGTTACGAGCAGTACTTC
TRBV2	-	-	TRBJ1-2	CASKTEVGDYGYTF	TGTGCCAGCAAAACAGAGGTTGGCGACTATGGCTACACCTTC
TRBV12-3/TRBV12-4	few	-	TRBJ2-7	CASSPWGDSYEQYF	TGTGCCAGCAGTCCTTGGGGGGACTCCTACGAGCAGTACTTC
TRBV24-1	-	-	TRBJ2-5	CATSVGWQETQYF	TGTGCCACCAGTGTGGGGTGGCAAGAGACCCAGTACTTC
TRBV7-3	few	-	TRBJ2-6	CASSSNPITGSGANVLTF	TGTGCCAGCAGCTCAAACCCCATTACAGGATCTGGGGCCAACGTCCTGACTTTC
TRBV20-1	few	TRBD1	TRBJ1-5	CSAAGQDGNQPQHF	TGCAGTGCCGCTGGACAGGACGGCAATCAGCCCCAGCATTTT
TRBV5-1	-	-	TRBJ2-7	CASSLESGTPYEQYF	TGCGCCAGCAGCTTAGAATCCGGGACACCCTACGAGCAGTACTTC
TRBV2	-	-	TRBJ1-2	CASTPGTGAYGYTF	TGTGCCAGCACCCCCGGCACGGGAGCCTATGGCTACACCTTC
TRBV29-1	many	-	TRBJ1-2	CSVESGDYGYTF	TGCAGCGTTGAATCTGGAGACTATGGCTACACCTTC
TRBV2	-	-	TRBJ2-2	CASSRDAPGELFF	TGTGCCAGCAGTAGGGATGCCCCCGGGGAGCTGTTTTTT
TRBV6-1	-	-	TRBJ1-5	CASSHGPADRNQPQHF	TGCGCCAGCAGCCACGGTCCGGCGGATCGCAATCAGCCCCAGCATTTT
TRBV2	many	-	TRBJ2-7	CASSAKSYEQYF	TGTGCCAGCAGTGCTAAATCCTACGAGCAGTACTTC
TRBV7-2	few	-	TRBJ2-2	CASSLTGSPRGELFF	TGTGCCAGCAGCTTAACGGGCAGCCCAAGAGGGGAGCTGTTTTTT
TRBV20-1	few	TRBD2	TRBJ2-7	CSARPSGRPRTYEQYF	TGCAGTGCCAGACCTAGCGGGAGACCCAGGACCTACGAGCAGTACTTC
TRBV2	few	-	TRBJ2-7	CASSDFSGSSYEQYF	TGTGCCAGCAGTGATTTTAGCGGTAGCTCCTACGAGCAGTACTTC
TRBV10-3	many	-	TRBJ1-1	CAISGTVSTEAFF	TGTGCCATCAGTGGTACGGTATCCACTGAAGCTTTCTTT
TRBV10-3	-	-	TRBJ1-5	CASSYSNVPQHF	TGTGCCAGCAGTTACTCGAATGTGCCCCAGCATTTT
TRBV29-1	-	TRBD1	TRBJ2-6	CSARPGQSGANVLTF	TGCAGCGCCAGACCGGGACAGTCTGGGGCCAACGTCCTGACTTTC
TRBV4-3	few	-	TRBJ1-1	CASSQDRGFAEAFF	TGCGCCAGCAGCCAAGATAGGGGCTTCGCTGAAGCTTTCTTT
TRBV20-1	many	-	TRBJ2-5	CSARALVGLETQYF	TGCAGTGCTAGAGCACTAGTGGGCCTCGAGACCCAGTACTTC
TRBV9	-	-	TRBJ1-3	CASSAGEGTGNTIYF	TGTGCCAGCAGCGCCGGGGAGGGCACTGGAAACACCATATATTTT
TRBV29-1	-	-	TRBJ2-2	CSVKRGSTGELFF	TGCAGCGTTAAAAGGGGGTCAACCGGGGAGCTGTTTTTT
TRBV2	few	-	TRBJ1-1	CAGLSGKRTEAFF	TGTGCCGGACTGTCGGGTAAGAGAACTGAAGCTTTCTTT
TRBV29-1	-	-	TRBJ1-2	CSPAMPGDGYTF	TGCAGCCCAGCAATGCCAGGGGATGGCTACACCTTC
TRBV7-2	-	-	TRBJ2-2	CASSAGGTGELFF	TGTGCCAGCAGCGCCGGGGGAACCGGGGAGCTGTTTTTT
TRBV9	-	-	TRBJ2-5	CASSHRQPQYF	TGTGCCAGCAGCCATCGTCAGCCCCAGTACTTC
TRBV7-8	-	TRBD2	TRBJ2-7	CASRTPGLDGYEQYF	TGTGCCAGCAGGACCCCGGGACTAGATGGCTACGAGCAGTACTTC
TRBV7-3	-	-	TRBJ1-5	CASSKFSNQPQHF	TGTGCCAGCAGCAAGTTCAGCAATCAGCCCCAGCATTTT
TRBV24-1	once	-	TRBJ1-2	CATSDPDGGYGYTF	TGTGCCACCAGTGATCCGGACGGGGGCTATGGCTACACCTTC
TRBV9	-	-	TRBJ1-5	CASGVDGVSNQPQHF	TGTGCCAGCGGCGTAGATGGGGTTAGCAATCAGCCCCAGCATTTT
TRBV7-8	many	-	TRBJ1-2	CASRPLSITYGYTF	TGTGCCAGCAGACCGCTGAGTATCACCTATGGCTACACCTTC
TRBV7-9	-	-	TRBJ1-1	CASSRNTGRMNTEAFF	TGTGCCAGCAGTAGAAACACAGGTAGGATGAACACTGAAGCTTTCTTT
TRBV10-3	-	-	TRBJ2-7	CAISDGAENYEQYF	TGTGCCATCAGTGACGGTGCGGAAAACTACGAGCAGTACTTC
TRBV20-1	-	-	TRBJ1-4	CSARTGTEKLFF	TGCAGTGCTAGAACAGGAACTGAAAAACTGTTTTTT